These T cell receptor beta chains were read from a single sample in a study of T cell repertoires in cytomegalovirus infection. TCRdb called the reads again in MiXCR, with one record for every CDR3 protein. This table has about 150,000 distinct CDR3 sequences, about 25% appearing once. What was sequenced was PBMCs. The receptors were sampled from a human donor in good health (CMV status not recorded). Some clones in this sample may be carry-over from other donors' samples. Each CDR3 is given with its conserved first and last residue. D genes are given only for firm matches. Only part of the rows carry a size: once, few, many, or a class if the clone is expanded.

CASSSSRTSGSTDTQYF | TGTGCCAGCAGCTCCAGTAGGACTAGCGGGAGCACCGATACGCAGTATTTT | TRBD2 | TRBJ2-3 | TRBV7-2 | few
CSVGYSGANVLTF | TGCAGCGTTGGGTATTCTGGGGCCAACGTCCTGACTTTC | . | TRBJ2-6 | TRBV29-1 | .
CASSFSQNTEAFF | TGTGCCAGCAGTTTTTCCCAGAACACTGAAGCTTTCTTT | . | TRBJ1-1 | TRBV6-2/TRBV6-3 | many
CSARTGGGNTEAFF | TGCAGTGCTAGGACAGGGGGAGGGAACACTGAAGCTTTCTTT | TRBD1 | TRBJ1-1 | TRBV20-1 | few
CAGLVYEQYF | TGTGCCGGATTGGTCTACGAGCAGTACTTC | . | TRBJ2-7 | TRBV19 | many
CASSFPLASGAKNIQYF | TGTGCCAGCAGTTTCCCCCTAGCTTCAGGGGCCAAAAACATTCAGTACTTC | . | TRBJ2-4 | TRBV28 | .
CASSLQEGKGRAQETQYF | TGTGCCAGCAGTTTACAGGAGGGGAAGGGGAGAGCCCAAGAGACCCAGTACTTC | . | TRBJ2-5 | TRBV27 | few
CASSYPPTRLAGIYNEQFF | TGTGCCAGCAGTTACCCCCCGACTCGACTAGCGGGCATATACAATGAGCAGTTCTTC | TRBD2 | TRBJ2-1 | TRBV6-2/TRBV6-3 | few
CASSSGQPTDTQYF | TGTGCCAGCAGCTCCGGACAGCCCACAGATACGCAGTATTTT | . | TRBJ2-3 | TRBV7-2 | many
CASSSRTSGNQETQYF | TGTGCCAGCAGTTCGCGGACTAGCGGGAACCAAGAGACCCAGTACTTC | TRBD2 | TRBJ2-5 | TRBV6-6 | .
CASSWDRGPGNTIYF | TGTGCCAGCAGTTGGGACAGGGGGCCTGGAAACACCATATATTTT | TRBD1 | TRBJ1-3 | TRBV12-3/TRBV12-4 | few
CSVYDFPYEQYF | TGCAGCGTTTACGACTTTCCCTACGAGCAGTACTTC | . | TRBJ2-7 | TRBV29-1 | .
CASSLGGQLPYNEQFF | TGTGCCAGCAGCTTAGGTGGACAGCTTCCCTACAATGAGCAGTTCTTC | . | TRBJ2-1 | TRBV7-8 | many
CASSLFSSGEQFF | TGTGCCAGCAGTTTATTCTCGAGTGGTGAGCAGTTCTTC | . | TRBJ2-1 | TRBV28 | few
CASTLRTGTNEKLFF | TGTGCCAGCACCCTTCGGACAGGGACTAATGAAAAACTGTTTTTT | TRBD1 | TRBJ1-4 | TRBV12-3/TRBV12-4 | few
CASSLLGQGNLREQFF | TGTGCCAGCAGCTTACTTGGACAGGGGAATTTGCGTGAGCAGTTCTTC | TRBD1 | TRBJ2-1 | TRBV7-9 | many
CATSDTNREGTDTQYF | TGTGCCACCAGTGATACCAACAGGGAGGGCACAGATACGCAGTATTTT | . | TRBJ2-3 | TRBV24-1 | .
CASSSESYGAKNIQYF | TGTGCCAGCTCGAGCGAATCCTATGGGGCCAAAAACATTCAGTACTTC | . | TRBJ2-4 | TRBV6-2/TRBV6-3 | .
CASSGTSRNNEQFF | TGTGCCAGCAGCGGGACTAGCAGGAACAATGAGCAGTTCTTC | TRBD2 | TRBJ2-1 | TRBV9 | .
CASSFLLGGGYEQYF | TGTGCCAGCAGCTTCCTTTTGGGAGGCGGCTACGAGCAGTACTTC | . | TRBJ2-7 | TRBV5-5 | few
CASSQTGTPNEKLFF | TGTGCCAGCAGCCAAACCGGGACACCTAATGAAAAACTGTTTTTT | . | TRBJ1-4 | TRBV7-6 | .
CASSFWYGREHSGANVLTF | TGTGCCAGCAGCTTCTGGTACGGCAGGGAGCACTCTGGGGCCAACGTCCTGACTTTC | . | TRBJ2-6 | TRBV7-9 | many
CASSLASGGTYEQYF | TGTGCCAGCAGCTTAGCTAGCGGGGGGACCTACGAGCAGTACTTC | TRBD2 | TRBJ2-7 | TRBV7-9 | few
CSAGLVLNYNEQFF | TGCAGTGCTGGACTAGTCCTTAATTACAATGAGCAGTTCTTC | TRBD2 | TRBJ2-1 | TRBV20-1 | many
CASSLVTSGGNEQFF | TGTGCCAGCAGCTTGGTCACTAGCGGGGGTAATGAGCAGTTCTTC | TRBD2 | TRBJ2-1 | TRBV5-6 | few
CASSLRDDIQYF | TGTGCCAGCAGCTTAAGAGACGACATTCAGTACTTC | . | TRBJ2-4 | TRBV11-3 | many
CSVEPQAGTEAFF | TGCAGCGTTGAACCCCAGGCGGGAACTGAAGCTTTCTTT | . | TRBJ1-1 | TRBV29-1 | few
CASSTPGLAGGGATDTQYF | TGTGCCAGCAGCACCCCCGGACTAGCGGGAGGAGGGGCCACAGATACGCAGTATTTT | TRBD2 | TRBJ2-3 | TRBV7-2 | many
CASSLGDRVGLKLFF | TGTGCCAGCAGCTTGGGAGATCGGGTCGGGTTAAAACTGTTTTTT | . | TRBJ1-4 | TRBV7-2 | many
CASSYSDRPGAYTEAFF | TGTGCCAGCAGTTACTCTGACCGCCCCGGCGCGTACACTGAAGCTTTCTTT | . | TRBJ1-1 | TRBV6-5 | many
CATSDGDPGAYGYTF | TGTGCCACCAGTGATGGGGATCCAGGGGCCTATGGCTACACCTTC | . | TRBJ1-2 | TRBV24-1 | .
CASSLRTGASDTQYF | TGTGCCAGCAGCCTTCGGACAGGGGCTTCCGATACGCAGTATTTT | TRBD1 | TRBJ2-3 | TRBV5-6 | .
CASSFLASGTDTQYF | TGTGCCAGCAGTTTTCTGGCTAGCGGGACAGATACGCAGTATTTT | TRBD2 | TRBJ2-3 | TRBV28 | many
CASSPGQVRSPLHF | TGTGCCAGCAGTCCGGGACAGGTGCGTTCACCCCTCCACTTT | TRBD1 | TRBJ1-6 | TRBV6-2/TRBV6-3 | once
CASSGVPTGEQYF | TGTGCCAGCAGTGGGGTCCCCACCGGAGAGCAGTACTTC | . | TRBJ2-7 | TRBV6-1 | many
CASLTSGISYNEQFF | TGTGCCAGTTTGACTAGCGGGATCTCCTACAATGAGCAGTTCTTC | TRBD2 | TRBJ2-1 | TRBV28 | few
CSATGGQGSETQYF | TGCAGTGCCACAGGGGGACAGGGGTCAGAGACCCAGTACTTC | TRBD1 | TRBJ2-5 | TRBV20-1 | few
CASSLDREVGELFF | TGTGCTAGCAGCTTGGACAGGGAGGTCGGGGAGCTGTTTTTT | TRBD1 | TRBJ2-2 | TRBV7-6 | .
CASSPLPFWGASGYTF | TGTGCCAGCAGCCCGCTCCCCTTCTGGGGCGCGTCTGGCTACACCTTC | . | TRBJ1-2 | TRBV7-3 | many
CASSLDPPGQGLGSPLHF | TGTGCCAGCAGCTTAGATCCCCCGGGACAGGGTCTCGGTTCACCCCTCCACTTT | TRBD1 | TRBJ1-6 | TRBV11-2 | many
CASSLVPRGSNYGYTF | TGTGCCAGCAGCTTAGTTCCGAGGGGTTCTAACTATGGCTACACCTTC | . | TRBJ1-2 | TRBV7-2 | .
CASSLTGPNEQYF | TGTGCCAGCAGTTTGACGGGCCCCAATGAGCAGTACTTC | . | TRBJ2-7 | TRBV12-3/TRBV12-4 | .
CASSGGQVSPGELFF | TGTGCCAGCAGTGGGGGACAGGTTTCCCCCGGGGAGCTGTTTTTT | TRBD1 | TRBJ2-2 | TRBV2 | .
CASSLEGGLAGGIGVASSYNEQFF | TGTGCCAGCAGCTTAGAAGGGGGACTAGCGGGAGGAATAGGAGTCGCGAGCTCCTACAATGAGCAGTTCTTC | TRBD2 | TRBJ2-1 | TRBV11-3 | once
CASSSRGSEAFF | TGTGCCAGCAGCTCCAGGGGTTCTGAAGCTTTCTTT | . | TRBJ1-1 | TRBV7-9 | many
CASSHPLAPYEQYF | TGCGCCAGCAGCCACCCCCTAGCGCCCTACGAGCAGTACTTC | . | TRBJ2-7 | TRBV5-1 | few
CASSLTLYQETQYF | TGTGCCAGCAGCTTAACTCTGTACCAAGAGACCCAGTACTTC | . | TRBJ2-5 | TRBV7-8 | many
CSVGQSYNSPLHF | TGCAGCGTTGGACAGTCGTATAATTCACCCCTCCACTTT | . | TRBJ1-6 | TRBV29-1 | .
CASSYFLAESGELFF | TGTGCCAGCAGTTACTTCCTTGCGGAGAGTGGGGAGCTGTTTTTT | . | TRBJ2-2 | TRBV6-2/TRBV6-3 | few
CASRGSKPPGANVLTF | TGCGCCAGCAGGGGGTCGAAACCTCCTGGGGCCAACGTCCTGACTTTC | . | TRBJ2-6 | TRBV5-1 | .
CASSLAGLAGGETQYF | TGTGCCAGCAGCTTAGCGGGGCTAGCGGGGGGGGAGACCCAGTACTTC | TRBD2 | TRBJ2-5 | TRBV7-6 | .
CASSLGGGSETQYF | TGTGCCAGCAGCTTGGGGGGGGGAAGCGAGACCCAGTACTTC | TRBD2 | TRBJ2-5 | TRBV5-5 | many
CASSTREGYTF | TGTGCCAGCAGTACCAGGGAAGGCTACACCTTC | . | TRBJ1-2 | TRBV28 | .
CATSRGLQGNEQFF | TGTGCCACCAGCAGAGGATTACAGGGGAATGAGCAGTTCTTC | TRBD1 | TRBJ2-1 | TRBV15 | few
CASSIGRTISGANVLTF | TGTGCCAGTAGTATAGGACGGACAATCTCTGGGGCCAACGTCCTGACTTTC | . | TRBJ2-6 | TRBV19 | many